This TCR beta chain stems from a study of T-cell reconstitution after alpha-beta-depleted transplantation in children. This clonotype has a count of ten or more. Its antigen is not identified. Study-wide results and limits: Newly produced T cells mostly provided counts and TCRbeta diversity after one year, as hyperexpanded clones declined. TCRbeta diversity was high at day 60 in some patients (a result of surviving recipient T cells and thymic progenitors). Reportedly, roughly two months post-transplant, alpha-beta T cells arose from several hundred expanded graft clones.

Construction of the TCRbeta library involved unique molecular identifiers. TCRdb processed the PCR reads anew with MiXCR; each CDR3 protein has one entry. Of approximately 150,000 distinct CDR3 sequences listed, 8.8% were seen once; the top ten hold about a sixth. CDR1 and CDR2 (germline): LNHNV, YYDKDF (reference sequence). The CDR3 is 15 residues long. V was cut by 1 base and J by 9 bases, with 13 bases left in between. The sequence came from a female patient under 10 years old who had a stem cell transplant for congenital amegakaryocytic thrombocytopenia, so the T cells may come from the graft donor. This material consisted of PBMCs, mostly from graft donor cells, taken 180 days after TCRalphabeta/CD19-depleted stem cell transplant. V and J are TRBV15 and TRBJ1-6, with no clear D. CDR3 region: CATSRVWGAVSPLHF. The CDR3 DNA follows: TGTGCCACCAGCAGAGTTTGGGGAGCCGTTTCACCCCTCCACTTT.